This entry is about one TCR beta chain. The CDR3 is 15 residues long. Germline V lookup: CDR1 KGHSH, CDR2 LQKENI. With V trimmed by 6 bases and J by 4 bases, 6 bases remained unmatched. The repertoire was sequenced with immunoSEQ multiplex PCR; TCRdb's copy has only in-frame clones and lacks some. The sample contains about 76,000 clones, about 96% of which appear only once. This sample is part of a study of technical replicates of blood from several donors. The receptor was derived from a human donor in good health. This sequence joins TRBV18 and TRBJ1-5; 10 positions agree with TRBD1. Specimen: T cells isolated from PBMCs. CDR3 sequence reads: CASSPPGQGNQPQHF. The CDR3, as DNA: TGTGCCAGCTCGCCTCCGGGACAGGGGAATCAGCCCCAGCATTTT. Supplemented by reference TRBV18 and TRBJ1-5, the full variable domain reads NAGVMQNPRHLVRRRGQEARLRCSPMKGHSHVYWYRQLPEEGLKFMVYLQKENIIDESGMPKERFSAEFPKEGPSILRIQQVVRGDSAAYFCASSPPGQGNQPQHFGDGTRLSIL.